This T cell receptor beta chain was retrieved from a study of metastatic and nonmetastatic thyroid tumors. Study as a whole: Comparative analysis of repertoires was undertaken across blood and tumor or nodule tissue obtained from malignant and benign thyroid patients.

Study-level results: Benign nodules were reported to have significantly lower TCR beta diversity than malignant thyroid tumors, in blood and tumor.

Trimming removed 4 bases at V and 7 bases at J, with 11 bases between. This CDR3 has 14 amino acids. Germline lookup yields CDR1 MNHNS and CDR2 SASEGT. In the study's own analysis: CDR3 was compared across clinicopathological groups, and the resulting differences were used to build a distant-metastasis classifier for papillary thyroid cancer. Through MiXCR, TCRdb re-clonotyped the PCR reads. The V and J calls were determined by TCRdb, not by the authors. This sample yields approximately 16,000 clones, of which about 29% are seen a single time; roughly 12% belongs to the top ten. Before thyroid surgery, none of the patients had received any treatment. This clone was observed a handful of times. As yet, its antigen is unknown.

The receptor comes from a male donor with papillary thyroid cancer or a benign thyroid nodule (not recorded which). Some clones in this sample may be carry-over from other donors' samples. This chain joins TRBV6-1 and TRBJ1-6; D gene uncertain. What was sequenced was tumor tissue. The chain's CDR3 is CASSVEGQNSPLHF. The DNA of the CDR3 is TGTGCCAGCAGTGTTGAGGGCCAGAATTCACCCCTCCACTTT.